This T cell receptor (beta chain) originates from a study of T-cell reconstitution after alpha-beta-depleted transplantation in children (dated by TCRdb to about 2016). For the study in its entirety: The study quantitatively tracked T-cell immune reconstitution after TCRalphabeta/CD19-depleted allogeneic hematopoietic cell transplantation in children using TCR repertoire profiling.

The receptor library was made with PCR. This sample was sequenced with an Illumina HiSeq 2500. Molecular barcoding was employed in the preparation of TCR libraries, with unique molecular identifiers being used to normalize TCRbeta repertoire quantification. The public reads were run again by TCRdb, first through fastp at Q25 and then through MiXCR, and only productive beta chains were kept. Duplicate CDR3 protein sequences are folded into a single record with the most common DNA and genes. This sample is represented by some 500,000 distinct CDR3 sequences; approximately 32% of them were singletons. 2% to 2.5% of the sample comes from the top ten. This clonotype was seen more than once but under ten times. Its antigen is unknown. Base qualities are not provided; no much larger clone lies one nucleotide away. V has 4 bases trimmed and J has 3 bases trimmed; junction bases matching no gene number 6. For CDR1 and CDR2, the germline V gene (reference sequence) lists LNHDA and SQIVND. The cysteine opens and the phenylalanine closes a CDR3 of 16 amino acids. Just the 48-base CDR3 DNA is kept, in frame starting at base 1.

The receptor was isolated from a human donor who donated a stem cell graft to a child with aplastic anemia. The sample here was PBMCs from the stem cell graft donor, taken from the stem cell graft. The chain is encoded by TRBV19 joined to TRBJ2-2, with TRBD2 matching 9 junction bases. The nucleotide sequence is TGTGCCAGTAGTAAATATAGCGGGAGAGACACCGGGGAGCTGTTTTTT. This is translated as CASSKYSGRDTGELFF.